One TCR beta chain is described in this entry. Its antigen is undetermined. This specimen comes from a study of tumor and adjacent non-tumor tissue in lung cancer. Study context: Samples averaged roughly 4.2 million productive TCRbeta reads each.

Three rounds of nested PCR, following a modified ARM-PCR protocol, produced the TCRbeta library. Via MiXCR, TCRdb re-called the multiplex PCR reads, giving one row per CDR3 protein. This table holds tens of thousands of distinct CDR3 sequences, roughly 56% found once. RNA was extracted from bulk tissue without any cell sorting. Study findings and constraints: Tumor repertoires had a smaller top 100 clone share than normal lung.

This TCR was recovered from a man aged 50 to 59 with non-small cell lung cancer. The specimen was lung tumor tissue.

The CDR3 sequence is CASSLVRNTEAFF. As DNA, the CDR3 is TGTGCCAGCAGCTTAGTGAGGAACACTGAAGCTTTCTTT. The V call is TRBV7-8, the J call TRBJ1-1; D gene uncertain. Looked up from germline, CDR1 is SGHVS and CDR2 is FQNEAQ. The CDR3 spans 13 residues. Trimming stripped 1 base from V and 1 base from J, with 4 bases between.